Presented here are 15 T cell receptor beta chains from one specimen sequenced in a study of cytomegalovirus exposure and HLA in healthy donors. PCR involved 60 Vbeta and 13 Jbeta primers. Generated by immunoSEQ multiplex PCR, the TCRdb table keeps only in-frame clones and is missing some. The table lists about 170,000 clones, around 68% of them singletons. The specimen sequenced was PBMCs. The receptor source for this set is a man in his forties or fifties in good health and CMV-seronegative.

The V and J genes are TRBV4-1 and TRBJ2-5; TRBD2 matches at 10 bases. The DNA end favors TRBJ2-7, so the J call may be wrong. CDR1 and CDR2 (germline): MGHRA, YSYEKL. The CDR3 length is 15 residues. Here the CDR3 DNA reads TGCGCCAGCAGCCAAATAGCGGGAGGTCGGCCCGAGCAGTACTTC. Translation: CASSQIAGGRPEQYF.

This clone was counted between two and nine times. This rearrangement joins TRBV6-5 to TRBJ2-7, with a tentative D call TRBD2 (6 bases). Deletions cut 11 bases from V and 2 bases from J, with 13 bases between. The CDR3 totals 12 residues. The V gene's germline CDR1 is MNHEY and CDR2 SVGAGI. CDR3 sequence reads: CAVRGSTYEQYF. The CDR3 DNA sequence: TGTGCCGTTCGGGGGTCGACCTACGAGCAGTACTTC.

The chain combines TRBV29-1 with TRBJ2-7, with D possibly being TRBD1 (6 bases). There are 13 residues in the CDR3. Trimming stripped 6 bases from V and 6 bases from J, with 18 bases between. CDR1 SQVTM and CDR2 ANQGSEA come from the germline V gene. CDR3 sequence reads: CSVKITGMGEQYF. The DNA for the CDR3 is TGCAGCGTCAAAATCACAGGGATGGGCGAGCAGTACTTC.

This rearrangement joins TRBV6-1 to TRBJ2-1; 8 bases fit TRBD1. This CDR3 spans 15 amino acids. CDR1 and CDR2 (germline): MNHNS, SASEGT. V shed 4 bases and J 5 bases; nucleotides not matched to a gene: 7. CDR3 bases: TGTGCCAGCAGTGCCGGGACAGGACAAGACAATGAGCAGTTCTTC. Amino acids: CASSAGTGQDNEQFF.

V gene TRBV21-1 combines with J gene TRBJ2-1; the DNA was not compared with TRBD2, the D call given in the table. TRBV21-1 is a pseudogene segment. The CDR3 runs 15 residues. The CDR3 DNA reads TGTGCCAGCAGCAATCAGGCGGGAGCAGGCAATGAGCAGTTCTTC. This gives the protein CASSNQAGAGNEQFF.

The rearrangement joins TRBV27 to TRBJ2-2; D is unresolved. Germline V gene sequence: CDR1 MNHEY, CDR2 SMNVEV (reference sequence). This CDR3 is built from 12 residues. V shed 7 bases and J shed 4 bases, with 7 bases lying between them. This CDR3 reads CASMYGTGELFF. CDR3 DNA: TGTGCCAGCATGTACGGCACCGGGGAGCTGTTTTTT.

J is TRBJ2-7 and V is TRBV30; 9 bases align to TRBD1. V was pared by 8 bases and J by 2 bases, with 10 bases of the junction left unmatched. In germline, CDR1 is GTSNPN, CDR2 SVGIG (reference sequence). The CDR3 length is 14 residues. CDR3 DNA sequence: TGTGCCGGGATCTCACAGGGGGCCACCTACGAGCAGTACTTC. Amino acids: CAGISQGATYEQYF.

This chain connects TRBV5-4 to TRBJ1-1, with 9 bases identical to TRBD1. Unmatched junction bases numbered 5, after V lost 4 bases and J lost 1 base. The CDR3 runs to 15 residues. Per the germline V gene, CDR1 is SGHNT and CDR2 is YYREEE (reference sequence). DNA of the CDR3: TGTGCCAGCAGCAGGGGACAGGGAGGGAACACTGAAGCTTTCTTT. Translation: CASSRGQGGNTEAFF.

This sequence joins TRBV19 and TRBJ2-5; 7 bases are shared with TRBD1. CDR1 is LNHDA and CDR2 is SQIVND in the germline V gene (reference sequence). The CDR3 covers 12 residues. The trim removed 9 bases at V and 5 bases at J, leaving 6 bases unmatched. Written as DNA, the CDR3 is TGTGCCAGCAGACGACAGGGTGAGACCCAGTACTTC. It is translated as CASRRQGETQYF.

The V gene is TRBV5-5, the J gene TRBJ2-7; the match to TRBD1 covers 11 bases. Germline CDR1 reads SGHKS; CDR2 reads YYEKEE (reference sequence). The CDR3 consists of 15 residues. The J segment lost 5 bases and the V segment lost 2 bases, leaving 6 bases of the junction unmatched. CDR3 coding DNA: TGTGCCAGCAGCTTAGGACAGGGGGCGCGTAACGAGCAGTACTTC. It encodes CASSLGQGARNEQYF.

The chain carries TRBV19 and TRBJ1-5, with unresolved D. This CDR3 has 17 amino acids. Deletions cut 4 bases from V and 2 bases from J, with 18 bases between. Looked up from germline, CDR1 is LNHDA and CDR2 is SQIVND (reference sequence). The CDR3: CASSNVGRAKGNQPQHF. CDR3 DNA: TGTGCCAGTAGTAATGTGGGGAGGGCGAAAGGCAATCAGCCCCAGCATTTT.

In this sample, this clone turned up a few times. This chain uses TRBV6-6 with TRBJ2-1; 12 bases agree with TRBD2. J was trimmed by 8 bases and V by 6 bases; bases with no gene match: 5. This CDR3 contains 14 residues. CDR1 and CDR2 from the germline V gene are MNHNY and SVGAGI (reference sequence). Here the CDR3 DNA reads TGTGCCAGCAGGCCACTAGCGGGAGGAGATGAGCAGTTCTTC. Encoded protein: CASRPLAGGDEQFF.

The rearrangement joins TRBV7-9 to TRBJ1-6; 10 nucleotides align to TRBD1. The ends lost 3 bases at V and 7 bases at J; junction bases unmatched: 3. Germline-derived CDR1 and CDR2 are SEHNR and FQNEAQ (reference sequence). This CDR3 has 15 amino acids. The CDR3 loop is CASSFRQGANSPLHF. The CDR3 bases are TGTGCCAGCAGCTTCCGACAGGGGGCAAATTCACCCCTCCACTTT.

The J gene is TRBJ2-1, the V gene TRBV19; the match to TRBD1 covers 8 bases. The CDR3 totals 16 residues. V was pared by 6 bases and J by 6 bases, with 13 bases of the junction left unmatched. Germline-derived CDR1 and CDR2 are LNHDA and SQIVND (reference sequence). CDR3 sequence (DNA): TGTGCCAGTAGATCCCTCGCGGGACAGGTGGGCAATGAGCAGTTCTTC. Residues: CASRSLAGQVGNEQFF.

The chain employs TRBV6-1 and TRBJ1-3; D might be TRBD1 (6 bases). V lost 3 bases, J lost 0 bases, and 12 bases lay in between. Looked up from germline, CDR1 is MNHNS and CDR2 is SASEGT. The CDR3 has 16 amino acids. The CDR3 is CASSEGTPSSGNTIYF. The CDR3, as DNA: TGTGCCAGCAGTGAGGGGACACCGAGCTCTGGAAACACCATATATTTT.